This TCR beta chain was captured by sequencing in a study of blood T cell repertoires in COVID-19. As for the study in general: Italy, Spain and the United States were the sources of the convalescent and acute COVID-19 samples. In each case, the material was cDNA or gDNA derived from T cells, B-cell-depleted T cells, or PBMCs.

With 3 bases removed from V and 8 bases from J, the gap between germline ends came to 17 bases. The CDR3 has 15 residues. Germline lookup yields CDR1 SEHNR and CDR2 FQNEAQ (reference sequence). Seattle cases were enrolled at active infection and followed longitudinally. Repertoires were generated with immunoSEQ multiplex PCR, while TCRdb's copy carries only in-frame clones and drops some. This sample carries 220,000 or so clones, approximately 78% of them seen once, and the ten largest clones take approximately 7.6%. The origin of this receptor is a woman aged 80 or over with COVID-19, enrolled during active disease. The chain employs TRBV7-9 and TRBJ2-1, with D hard to call. The sequenced sample was peripheral blood. CDR3 loop: CASSFSALRPDEQFF. CDR3 in DNA: TGTGCCAGCAGCTTCTCAGCGCTCCGGCCCGATGAGCAGTTCTTC.